The entry below gives a single T cell receptor (beta chain) sequence along with its context. These data originate in a study of blood T cell repertoires in COVID-19. Germline CDR1 is KGHDR and CDR2 is SFDVKD. The ends lost 9 bases at V and 0 bases at J; junction bases unmatched: 4. The CDR3 consists of 14 residues. This table comes from immunoSEQ multiplex PCR, and its TCRdb copy is limited to in-frame clones, with some not included. Here the sample spans 350,000 to 400,000 clones, 88% being singletons. The rearrangement joins TRBV24-1 to TRBJ2-3, with 8 positions matching TRBD1. Sequencing input: PBMCs or T cells enriched from blood (not recorded which). The receptor's source is a woman in her thirties with acute COVID-19. CDR3 sequence: CATGDRFSTDTQYF. The CDR3 bases are TGTGCCACCGGGGACAGGTTTAGCACAGATACGCAGTATTTT.